This T cell receptor (beta chain) was retrieved from a study of blood T cells in healthy people across ages. The overall study: When template switching was applied, about one barcoded beta molecule was captured per two T cells.

The CDR3 is 12 residues long. Trimming stripped 7 bases from V and 10 bases from J, with 14 bases between. CDR1 and CDR2 from the germline V gene are SNHLY and FYNNEI. The authors ran a second PCR of roughly 6 to 12 cycles using a sample-barcoded 5' primer and a J-beta primer mix. A template-switch adaptor containing 12 random nucleotides labeled each cDNA molecule. Via MiXCR, TCRdb re-called the 5' RACE reads, giving one row per CDR3 protein. The data show approximately 1.5 million distinct CDR3 sequences, 30% to 40% seen once. Study findings and constraints: Diversity was higher, and naive CD4+ cells more numerous, in long-lived donors than in aged donors.

Drawn from each donor were approximately 9.2 milliliters of peripheral blood. As concerns this clonotype: Its antigen is unidentified.

This receptor was taken from a woman in her 30s in good health. The sequenced sample was blood. The chain is built from TRBV2 and TRBJ2-1; possibly TRBD1 for D (6 bases). DNA of the CDR3: TGTGCCAGCAACAGGGTTGACCACGAGCAGTTCTTC. This translates into CASNRVDHEQFF.